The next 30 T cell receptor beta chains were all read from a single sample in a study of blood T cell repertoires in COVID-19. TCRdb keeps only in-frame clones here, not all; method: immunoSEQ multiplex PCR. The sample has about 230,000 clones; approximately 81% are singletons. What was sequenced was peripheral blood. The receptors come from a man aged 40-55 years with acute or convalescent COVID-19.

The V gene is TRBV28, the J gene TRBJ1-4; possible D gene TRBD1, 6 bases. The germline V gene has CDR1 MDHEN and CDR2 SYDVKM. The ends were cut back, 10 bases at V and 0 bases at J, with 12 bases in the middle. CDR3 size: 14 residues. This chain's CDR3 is CATGGAATNEKLFF. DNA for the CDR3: TGTGCCACTGGGGGGGCAGCAACTAATGAAAAACTGTTTTTT. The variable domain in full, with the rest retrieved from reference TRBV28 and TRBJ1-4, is DVKVTQSSRYLVKRTGEKVFLECVQDMDHENMFWYRQDPGLGLRLIYFSYDVKMKEKGDIPEGYSVSREKKERFSLILESASTNQTSMYLCATGGAATNEKLFFGSGTQLSVL.

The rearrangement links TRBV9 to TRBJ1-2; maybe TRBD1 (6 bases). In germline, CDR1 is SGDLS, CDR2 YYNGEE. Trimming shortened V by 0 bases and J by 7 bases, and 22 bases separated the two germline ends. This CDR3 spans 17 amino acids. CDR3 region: CASSVGPGGPTQAGYTF. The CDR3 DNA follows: TGTGCCAGCAGCGTAGGTCCGGGGGGCCCCACTCAAGCTGGCTACACCTTC.

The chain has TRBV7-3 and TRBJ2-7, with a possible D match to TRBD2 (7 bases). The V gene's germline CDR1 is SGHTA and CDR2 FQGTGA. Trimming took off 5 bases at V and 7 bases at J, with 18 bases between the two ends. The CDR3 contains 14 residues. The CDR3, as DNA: TGTGCCAGCAGCCCGGACGGGGGGCTAAGGGAGCAGTACTTC. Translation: CASSPDGGLREQYF.

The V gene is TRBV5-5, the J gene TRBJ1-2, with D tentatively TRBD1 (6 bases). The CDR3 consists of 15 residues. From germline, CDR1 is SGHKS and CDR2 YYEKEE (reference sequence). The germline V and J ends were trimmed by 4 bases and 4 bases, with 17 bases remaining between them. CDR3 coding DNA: TGTGCCAGCAGCCCTGAACAGGGTAGGAGCTATGGCTACACCTTC. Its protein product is CASSPEQGRSYGYTF.

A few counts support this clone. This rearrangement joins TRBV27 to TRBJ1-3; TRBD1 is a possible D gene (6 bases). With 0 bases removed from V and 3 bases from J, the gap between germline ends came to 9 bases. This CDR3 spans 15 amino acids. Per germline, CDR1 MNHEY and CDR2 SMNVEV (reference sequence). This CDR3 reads CASSLSGAYGNTIYF. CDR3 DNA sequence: TGTGCCAGCAGTTTATCGGGGGCTTATGGAAACACCATATATTTT.

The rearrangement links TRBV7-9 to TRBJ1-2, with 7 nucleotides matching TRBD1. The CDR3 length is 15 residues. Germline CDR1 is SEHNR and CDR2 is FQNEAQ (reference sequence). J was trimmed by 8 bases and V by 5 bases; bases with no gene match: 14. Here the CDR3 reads CASSAGSPGGGGYTF. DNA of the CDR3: TGTGCCAGCAGCGCGGGCTCCCCAGGGGGAGGAGGCTACACCTTC.

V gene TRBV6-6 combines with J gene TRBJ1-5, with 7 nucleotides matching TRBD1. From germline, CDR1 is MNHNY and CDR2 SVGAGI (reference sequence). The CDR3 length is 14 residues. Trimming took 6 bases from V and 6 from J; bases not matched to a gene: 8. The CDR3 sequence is CASSQGGAGQPQHF. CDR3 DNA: TGTGCCAGCAGCCAAGGGGGCGCCGGTCAGCCCCAGCATTTT.

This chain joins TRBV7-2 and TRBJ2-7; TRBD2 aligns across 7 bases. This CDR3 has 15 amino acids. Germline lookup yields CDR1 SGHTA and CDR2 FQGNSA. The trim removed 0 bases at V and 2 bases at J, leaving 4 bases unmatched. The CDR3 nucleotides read TGTGCCAGCAGCTTAGCACGGGGGACTACCTACGAGCAGTACTTC. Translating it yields CASSLARGTTYEQYF.

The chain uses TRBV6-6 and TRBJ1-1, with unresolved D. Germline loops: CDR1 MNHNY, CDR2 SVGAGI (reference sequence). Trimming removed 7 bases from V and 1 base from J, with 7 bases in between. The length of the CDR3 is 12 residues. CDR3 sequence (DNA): TGTGCCAGCAATGAGGGGAACACTGAAGCTTTCTTT. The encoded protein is CASNEGNTEAFF.

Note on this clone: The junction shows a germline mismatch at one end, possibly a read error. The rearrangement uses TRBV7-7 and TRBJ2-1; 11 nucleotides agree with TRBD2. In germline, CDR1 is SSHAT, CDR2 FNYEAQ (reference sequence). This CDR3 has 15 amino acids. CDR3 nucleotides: TGTGCTAGCAGCTTAGCACTAGCGGGGGTCAATGAGCAGTTCTTC. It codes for CASSLALAGVNEQFF. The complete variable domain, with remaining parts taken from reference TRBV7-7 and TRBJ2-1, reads GAGVSQSPRYKVTKRGQDVTLRCDPISSHATLYWYQQALGQGPEFLTYFNYEAQPDKSGLPSDRFSAERPEGSISTLTIQRTEQRDSAMYRCASSLALAGVNEQFFGPGTRLTVL.

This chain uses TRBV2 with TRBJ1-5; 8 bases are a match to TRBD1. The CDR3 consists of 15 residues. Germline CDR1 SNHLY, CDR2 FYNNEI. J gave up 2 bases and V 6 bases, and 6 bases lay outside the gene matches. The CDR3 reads CASSEDRVGNQPQHF. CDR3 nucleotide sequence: TGTGCCAGCAGCGAGGACAGGGTGGGCAATCAGCCCCAGCATTTT.

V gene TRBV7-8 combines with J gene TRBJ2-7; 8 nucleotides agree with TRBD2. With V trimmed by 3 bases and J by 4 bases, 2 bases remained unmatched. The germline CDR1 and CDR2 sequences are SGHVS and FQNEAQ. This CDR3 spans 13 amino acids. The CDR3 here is CASSFRGGYEQYF. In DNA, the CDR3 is TGTGCCAGCAGCTTCCGGGGGGGGTACGAGCAGTACTTC.

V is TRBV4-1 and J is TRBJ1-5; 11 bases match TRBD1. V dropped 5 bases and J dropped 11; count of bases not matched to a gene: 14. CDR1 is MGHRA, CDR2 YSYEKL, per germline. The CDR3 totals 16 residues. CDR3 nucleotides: TGCGCCAGCAGCAACGGACAGGGGGCTGAGTGGTGGGCCCAGCATTTT. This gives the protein CASSNGQGAEWWAQHF.

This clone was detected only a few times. The CDR3 spells CASSLVARSQSTDTQYF. The CDR3 DNA is TGTGCCAGCAGCTTAGTTGCCCGTTCTCAGAGCACAGATACGCAGTATTTT. The V call is TRBV11-2, the J call TRBJ2-3; D not resolved. V was pared by 1 base and J by 0 bases, with 14 bases between. This CDR3 is built from 17 residues. Germline values: CDR1 SGHAT, CDR2 FQNNGV.

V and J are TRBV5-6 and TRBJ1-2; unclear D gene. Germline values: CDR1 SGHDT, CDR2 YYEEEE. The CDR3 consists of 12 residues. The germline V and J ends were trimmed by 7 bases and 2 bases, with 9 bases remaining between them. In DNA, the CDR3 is TGTGCCAGCGGCCAAGTGAACTATGGCTACACCTTC. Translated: CASGQVNYGYTF.

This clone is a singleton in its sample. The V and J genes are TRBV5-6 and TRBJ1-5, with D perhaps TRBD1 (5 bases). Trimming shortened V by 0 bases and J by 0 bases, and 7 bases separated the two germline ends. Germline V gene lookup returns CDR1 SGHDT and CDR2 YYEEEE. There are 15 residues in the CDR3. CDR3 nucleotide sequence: TGTGCCAGCAGCTTGGCAGGGTATAGCAATCAGCCCCAGCATTTT. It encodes CASSLAGYSNQPQHF.

CDR3 residues: CASSFFERGTKNIQYF. For the CDR3, the DNA is TGTGCCAGCAGCTTTTTTGAAAGGGGGACCAAAAACATTCAGTACTTC. V usage is TRBV5-8 and J usage is TRBJ2-4; perhaps TRBD1 as D (6 bases). Germline V lookup: CDR1 SGHTS, CDR2 YDEGEE. V lost 2 bases and J 2 bases, leaving 14 bases between the germline ends. The CDR3 runs 16 residues.

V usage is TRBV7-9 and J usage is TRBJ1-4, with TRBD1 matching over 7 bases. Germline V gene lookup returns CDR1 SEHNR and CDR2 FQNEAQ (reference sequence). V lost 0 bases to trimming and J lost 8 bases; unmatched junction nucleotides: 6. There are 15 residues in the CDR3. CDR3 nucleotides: TGTGCCAGCAGCTTAGCGGAGGGGGCGAGCGAAAAACTGTTTTTT. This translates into CASSLAEGASEKLFF.

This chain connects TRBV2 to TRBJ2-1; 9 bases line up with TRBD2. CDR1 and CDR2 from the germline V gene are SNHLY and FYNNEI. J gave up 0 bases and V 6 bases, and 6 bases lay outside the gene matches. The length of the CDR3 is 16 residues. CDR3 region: CASRARGGGSYNEQFF. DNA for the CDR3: TGTGCCAGCAGGGCCCGCGGGGGGGGCTCCTACAATGAGCAGTTCTTC.

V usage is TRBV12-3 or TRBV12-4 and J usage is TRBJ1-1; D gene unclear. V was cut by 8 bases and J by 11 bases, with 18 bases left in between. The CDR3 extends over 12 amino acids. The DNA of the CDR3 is TGTGCCAGCGGTCCCCTCGAGACTGGGGCTTTCTTT. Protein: CASGPLETGAFF.

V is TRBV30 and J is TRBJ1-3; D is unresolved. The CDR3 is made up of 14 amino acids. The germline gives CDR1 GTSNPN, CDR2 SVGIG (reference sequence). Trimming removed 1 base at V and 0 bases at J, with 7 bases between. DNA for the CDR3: TGTGCCTGGAGTGCTATTTTCTCTGGAAACACCATATATTTT. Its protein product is CAWSAIFSGNTIYF.

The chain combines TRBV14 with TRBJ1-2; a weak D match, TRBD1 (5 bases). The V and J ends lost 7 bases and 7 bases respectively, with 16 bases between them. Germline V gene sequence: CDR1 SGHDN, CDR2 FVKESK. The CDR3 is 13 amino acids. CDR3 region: CASTPWGDGGYTF. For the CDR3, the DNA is TGTGCCAGCACCCCCTGGGGGGATGGTGGCTACACCTTC.

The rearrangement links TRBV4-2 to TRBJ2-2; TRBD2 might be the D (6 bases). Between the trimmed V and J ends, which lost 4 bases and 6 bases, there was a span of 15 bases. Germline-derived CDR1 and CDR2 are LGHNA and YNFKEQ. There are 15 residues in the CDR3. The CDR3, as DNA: TGTGCCAGCAGCCGAGGAAGGGAGGCGGCCGGGGAGCTGTTTTTT. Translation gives CASSRGREAAGELFF.

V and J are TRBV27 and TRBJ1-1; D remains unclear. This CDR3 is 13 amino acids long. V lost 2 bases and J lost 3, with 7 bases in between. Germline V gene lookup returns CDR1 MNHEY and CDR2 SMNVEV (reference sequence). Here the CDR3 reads CASSLREDTEAFF. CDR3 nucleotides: TGTGCCAGCAGTTTAAGGGAGGACACTGAAGCTTTCTTT.

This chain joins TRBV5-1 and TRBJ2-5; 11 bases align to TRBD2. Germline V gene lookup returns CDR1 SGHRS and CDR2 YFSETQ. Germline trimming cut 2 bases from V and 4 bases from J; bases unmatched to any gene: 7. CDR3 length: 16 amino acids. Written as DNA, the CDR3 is TGCGCCAGCAGCTTTACTAGCGGGGGTTGGGGAGAGACCCAGTACTTC. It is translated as CASSFTSGGWGETQYF.

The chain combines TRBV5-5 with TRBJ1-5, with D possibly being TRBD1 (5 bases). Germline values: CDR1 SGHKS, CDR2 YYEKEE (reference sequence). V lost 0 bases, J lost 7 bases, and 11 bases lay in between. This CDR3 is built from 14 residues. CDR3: CASSLAGIGQPQHF. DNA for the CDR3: TGTGCCAGCAGCTTGGCAGGGATCGGACAGCCCCAGCATTTT.

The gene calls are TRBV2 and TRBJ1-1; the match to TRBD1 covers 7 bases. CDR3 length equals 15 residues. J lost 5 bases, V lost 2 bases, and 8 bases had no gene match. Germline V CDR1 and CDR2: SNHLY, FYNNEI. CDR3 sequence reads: CASSEIQGVGTEAFF. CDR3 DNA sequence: TGTGCCAGCAGTGAAATTCAGGGGGTTGGGACTGAAGCTTTCTTT.

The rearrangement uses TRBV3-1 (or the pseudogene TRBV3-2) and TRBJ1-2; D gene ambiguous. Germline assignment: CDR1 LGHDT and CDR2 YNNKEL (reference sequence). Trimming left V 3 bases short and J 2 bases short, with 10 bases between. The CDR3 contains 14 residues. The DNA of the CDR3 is TGTGCCAGCAGCCAGCCCGGGGTGAACTATGGCTACACCTTC. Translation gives CASSQPGVNYGYTF.

The CDR3 loop is CASSLYGTGLSYEQYF. The CDR3 DNA sequence: TGTGCCAGCAGCTTGTACGGGACAGGGTTGTCGTACGAGCAGTACTTC. The chain has TRBV5-4 and TRBJ2-7; 9 bases align to TRBD1. Germline V gene data show CDR1 as SGHNT and CDR2 as YYREEE (reference sequence). V trimming: 1 base; J trimming: 4 bases; junction bases outside the gene matches: 9. The CDR3 has 16 amino acids.

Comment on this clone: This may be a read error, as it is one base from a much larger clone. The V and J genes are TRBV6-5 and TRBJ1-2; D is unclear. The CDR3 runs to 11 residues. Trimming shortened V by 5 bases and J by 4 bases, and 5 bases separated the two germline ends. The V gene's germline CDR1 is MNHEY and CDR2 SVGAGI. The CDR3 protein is CASSPGYGYTF. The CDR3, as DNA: TGTGCCAGCAGTCCGGGCTATGGCTACACCTTC.